The clone carrying this T cell receptor beta chain was detected only once. The antigen is unknown. These data are taken from a study of T cells after posttransplantation cyclophosphamide. Germline V gene lookup returns CDR1 DFQATT and CDR2 SNEGSKA (reference sequence). The CDR3 is 11 amino acids. V was pared by 6 bases and J by 7 bases, with 12 bases between. The method was immunoSEQ multiplex PCR; TCRdb's version includes in-frame clones alone and lacks a portion of them. There are some 66,000 clones in the sample; 93% occur only once, and about 3% lies in the top ten. Study observations and caveats: Donor CD8+ memory clones often dominated recipient blood repertoires at later times.

V gene TRBV20-1 combines with J gene TRBJ1-1; a possible D gene is TRBD1 (5 bases). The receptor comes from a woman aged 25 to 39 in good health and a related stem cell transplant donor. Sequenced sample: PBMCs. In nucleotides, the CDR3 is TGCAGTGCCGCCCCCACAGGTGAAGCTTTCTTT. Its translation: CSAAPTGEAFF.